The 31 T cell receptor beta chains reported below all come from one sample, sequenced in a study of response to subunit inactivated influenza vaccine. One entry per CDR3 protein results from TCRdb running MiXCR on the RT-PCR reads. Counted here are 550,000 to 800,000 distinct CDR3 sequences, about 15% occurring once; the ten biggest clones make up 5.5% to 7%. The specimen comprised PBMCs from blood, sampled less than 15 days before vaccination. Receptors originate from a man aged 45-65 years who received an inactivated influenza vaccine.

The chain employs TRBV20-1 and TRBJ1-1, with D maybe TRBD1 (5 bases). The CDR3 runs to 13 residues. V lost 2 bases and J lost 5, with 12 bases in between. In germline, CDR1 is DFQATT, CDR2 SNEGSKA (reference sequence). CDR3 residues: CSARRGAVTEAFF. CDR3 sequence (DNA): TGCAGTGCTAGACGCGGGGCGGTAACTGAAGCTTTCTTT.

The table lists this clonotype with many counts. This chain links TRBV9 with TRBJ1-3; unclear D gene. V was trimmed by 5 bases and J by 2 bases, leaving 14 bases between them. This CDR3 has 15 residues. Germline V gene sequence: CDR1 SGDLS, CDR2 YYNGEE. The CDR3 DNA reads TGTGCCAGCAGGAGTGGCGGGTATACTGGAAACACCATATATTTT. Amino acid sequence: CASRSGGYTGNTIYF.

The chain uses TRBV30 and TRBJ1-3; a weak D match, TRBD1 (6 bases). Germline CDR1 reads GTSNPN; CDR2 reads SVGIG (reference sequence). The germline V and J ends were trimmed by 5 bases and 0 bases, with 11 bases remaining between them. CDR3 length equals 14 residues. This CDR3 is CAWDTGSSGNTIYF. CDR3 DNA sequence: TGTGCCTGGGACACAGGGAGCTCTGGAAACACCATATATTTT.

This chain connects TRBV6-5 to TRBJ2-6; D uncertain. V dropped 3 bases and J dropped 2 bases, with 5 bases sitting between them. The CDR3 runs 14 residues. Germline CDR1 is MNHEY and CDR2 is SVGAGI. CDR3 sequence (DNA): TGTGCCAGCAGTTATATGGCTGGGGCCAACGTCCTGACTTTC. Protein product: CASSYMAGANVLTF.

V and J are TRBV12-3 or TRBV12-4 and TRBJ1-2; the D gene is possibly TRBD1 (5 bases). The CDR3 has 15 residues. Deletions cut 4 bases from V and 4 bases from J, with 16 bases between. For the CDR3, the DNA is TGTGCCAGCAGTTCTAGCATCCGCGACAGCTATGGCTACACCTTC. Its protein product is CASSSSIRDSYGYTF.

The V gene is TRBV9, the J gene TRBJ1-2; TRBD1 is a possible D gene (6 bases). Trimming stripped 4 bases from V and 10 bases from J, with 17 bases between. Germline-derived CDR1 and CDR2 are SGDLS and YYNGEE. The CDR3 is 13 amino acids. The DNA of the CDR3 is TGTGCCAGCAGCCCACAACCGGGACAACACTACACCTTC. Protein product: CASSPQPGQHYTF.

The chain recombines TRBV29-1 with TRBJ2-5; 8 bases agree with TRBD2. CDR1 and CDR2 (germline): SQVTM, ANQGSEA. The trim removed 3 bases at V and 5 bases at J, leaving 8 bases unmatched. This CDR3 spans 14 amino acids. Written as DNA, the CDR3 is TGCAGCGTTGACGTCCCGGGGGGGCATGAGACCCAGTACTTC. This encodes CSVDVPGGHETQYF.

This clonotype was found a few times. This rearrangement joins TRBV6-2 or TRBV6-3 to TRBJ2-2; D ambiguous. CDR1 and CDR2 from the germline V gene are MNHEY and SVGEGT. V was cut by 6 bases and J by 8 bases, with 13 bases left in between. The length of the CDR3 is 13 residues. This CDR3 reads CASSHPLAGELFF. CDR3 nucleotide sequence: TGTGCCAGCAGCCACCCTTTGGCGGGGGAGCTGTTTTTT.

Only a few counts were recorded for this clonotype. The chain carries TRBV7-2 and TRBJ1-2; possible D gene TRBD1, 6 bases. The CDR3 is made up of 16 amino acids. V dropped 5 bases and J dropped 3 bases, with 19 bases sitting between them. From germline, CDR1 is SGHTA and CDR2 FQGNSA. The CDR3 sequence is CASSLKGPGDYYGYTF. The CDR3, as DNA: TGTGCCAGCAGCCTAAAAGGTCCAGGGGACTACTATGGCTACACCTTC.

This clonotype was counted only a few times. CDR3 residues: CASSQARTSGGRKETQYF. In DNA form, the CDR3 reads TGCGCCAGCAGCCAAGCTCGGACTAGCGGGGGACGGAAAGAGACCCAGTACTTC. The chain is built from TRBV4-1 and TRBJ2-5, with TRBD2 matching over 13 bases. CDR1 MGHRA and CDR2 YSYEKL come from the germline V gene. J lost 3 bases, V lost 1 base, and 8 bases had no gene match. The CDR3 sequence is 18 residues long.

This sequence joins TRBV6-2 or TRBV6-3 and TRBJ2-3; 13 nucleotides agree with TRBD2. Germline CDR1 MNHEY, CDR2 SVGEGT. The CDR3 spans 19 residues. V was pared by 2 bases and J by 4 bases, with 12 bases of the junction left unmatched. This chain's CDR3 is CASSYRLAGGPPRSDTQYF. Here the CDR3 DNA reads TGTGCCAGCAGTTACAGACTAGCGGGGGGACCCCCTCGGTCAGATACGCAGTATTTT.

This clonotype was detected a few times. V gene TRBV27 combines with J gene TRBJ1-1; D possibly corresponds to TRBD1 (5 bases). The CDR3 runs 15 residues. Trimming pared 0 bases from V and 1 base from J, leaving 9 bases between. CDR1 and CDR2 from the germline V gene are MNHEY and SMNVEV (reference sequence). The CDR3 loop reads CASSLSIGANTEAFF. The DNA for the CDR3 is TGTGCCAGCAGTTTATCGATAGGGGCGAACACTGAAGCTTTCTTT.

The rearrangement links TRBV10-2 to TRBJ2-5, with a tentative D call TRBD1 (6 bases). The CDR3 is 13 residues long. The V gene's germline CDR1 is WSHSY and CDR2 SAAADI. V dropped 4 bases and J dropped 5 bases, with 11 bases sitting between them. The CDR3 spells CASSVGRGETQYF. The CDR3 bases are TGCGCCAGCAGTGTGGGCAGGGGTGAGACCCAGTACTTC.

At least ten counts were recorded for this clonotype. The rearrangement joins TRBV29-1 to TRBJ2-7, with 7 bases aligning to TRBD2. Germline loops: CDR1 SQVTM, CDR2 ANQGSEA. The CDR3 sequence is 13 residues long. V shed 7 bases and J 5 bases; nucleotides not matched to a gene: 11. CDR3 nucleotides: TGCAGCGCTCGGGGACTGGGAGGGAACGAGCAGTACTTC. This translates into CSARGLGGNEQYF.

CDR3: CASSFRASTVYEQYF. In nucleotides, the CDR3 is TGTGCCAGCAGCTTCCGGGCTTCGACCGTCTACGAGCAGTACTTC. The chain carries TRBV7-2 and TRBJ2-7, with D unclear. Deletions cut 3 bases from V and 3 bases from J, with 15 bases between. CDR3 length: 15 amino acids. Germline assignment: CDR1 SGHTA and CDR2 FQGNSA.

The chain joins TRBV7-2 to TRBJ2-3; possible D gene TRBD2, 5 bases. The CDR3 has 16 residues. V lost 1 base, J lost 3 bases, and 14 bases lay in between. Germline assignment: CDR1 SGHTA and CDR2 FQGNSA. In DNA form, the CDR3 reads TGTGCCAGCAGCTTAGATGCGGTTAGGAGGACAGATACGCAGTATTTT. Its protein product is CASSLDAVRRTDTQYF.

There are a few counts of this clonotype. The chain has TRBV7-8 and TRBJ2-1, with 8 bases identical to TRBD2. Trimming cost V 5 bases and J 6 bases; bases outside gene matches: 15. CDR3 length: 17 residues. Germline CDR1 and CDR2: SGHVS and FQNEAQ. The chain's CDR3 is CASSILPGTSKGNEQFF. CDR3 sequence (DNA): TGTGCCAGCAGCATCTTGCCCGGGACTAGTAAGGGCAATGAGCAGTTCTTC. The entire variable domain, with the rest obtained from reference TRBV7-8 and TRBJ2-1, is as follows: GAGVSQSPRYKVAKRGQDVALRCDPISGHVSLFWYQQALGQGPEFLTYFQNEAQLDKSGLPSDRFFAERPEGSVSTLKIQRTQQEDSAVYLCASSILPGTSKGNEQFFGPGTRLTVL.

This clonotype was counted between two and nine times. The CDR3 region has the DNA TGTGCCAGCAGCGGAAAACGGGGACCACCTTGGGGGACCGGGGAGCTGTTTTTT. Translated, it gives CASSGKRGPPWGTGELFF. J is TRBJ2-2 and V is TRBV11-2; D may be TRBD1 or TRBD2 (5 bases each). Trimming pared 5 bases from V and 5 bases from J, leaving 24 bases between. This CDR3 is 18 amino acids long. Per the germline V gene, CDR1 is SGHAT and CDR2 is FQNNGV.

This chain connects TRBV30 to TRBJ2-2; TRBD1 is a possible D gene (5 bases). V lost 4 bases and J lost 4, with 10 bases in between. Germline V lookup: CDR1 GTSNPN, CDR2 SVGIG (reference sequence). The length of the CDR3 is 13 residues. The CDR3 nucleotides are TGTGCCTGGACCCGAACAGGCACCGGGGAGCTGTTTTTT. Translation: CAWTRTGTGELFF.

This clonotype has only a few counts. This chain links TRBV6-1 with TRBJ1-2; D not certain. Germline V gene lookup returns CDR1 MNHNS and CDR2 SASEGT. The CDR3 has 11 residues. Trimming left V 7 bases short and J 0 bases short, with 3 bases between. The CDR3 spells CASIANYGYTF. The CDR3 bases are TGTGCCAGCATAGCTAACTATGGCTACACCTTC.

This clonotype was seen only a few times. V is TRBV28 and J is TRBJ2-3; D may be TRBD2 (7 bases). This CDR3 is 13 amino acids long. Germline-derived CDR1 and CDR2 are MDHEN and SYDVKM. V dropped 8 bases and J dropped 5 bases, with 14 bases sitting between them. CDR3 protein: CASQGGAGDTQYF. In DNA, the CDR3 is TGTGCCAGCCAAGGGGGGGCTGGAGATACGCAGTATTTT.

V and J are TRBV27 and TRBJ2-7; 7 bases agree with TRBD1. V was pared by 4 bases and J by 9 bases, with 6 bases of the junction left unmatched. Per germline, CDR1 MNHEY and CDR2 SMNVEV (reference sequence). The CDR3 covers 12 residues. CDR3 coding DNA: TGTGCCAGCAGTTACACAGGGGCAAGGCAGTACTTC. Translated: CASSYTGARQYF.

This clonotype was counted a few times. J is TRBJ1-2 and V is TRBV20-1; unclear D gene. This CDR3 is built from 11 residues. The V gene's germline CDR1 is DFQATT and CDR2 SNEGSKA (reference sequence). Between the trimmed V and J ends, which lost 1 base and 3 bases, there was a span of 3 bases. CDR3 region: CSARVDYGYTF. CDR3 nucleotides: TGCAGTGCTAGAGTAGACTATGGCTACACCTTC.

This clonotype was found many times. The J gene is TRBJ2-2, the V gene TRBV28, with TRBD2 matching 12 bases. Per germline, CDR1 MDHEN and CDR2 SYDVKM. J lost 5 bases, V lost 10 bases, and 5 bases had no gene match. This CDR3 spans 14 amino acids. DNA for the CDR3: TGTGCCACCCGACTAGCGGGGGCTACCGGGGAGCTGTTTTTT. It is translated as CATRLAGATGELFF.

This clonotype has only a few counts. The chain couples TRBV3-1 to TRBJ1-4; D is undetermined. Germline V gene data show CDR1 as LGHDT and CDR2 as YNNKEL (reference sequence). V lost 2 bases to trimming and J lost 7 bases, with 8 bases between them. The CDR3 has 13 amino acids. The CDR3 sequence: CASSQIRGEKLFF. CDR3 nucleotide sequence: TGTGCCAGCAGCCAAATCCGAGGTGAAAAACTGTTTTTT.

This clonotype turned up a few times. The J gene is TRBJ2-5, the V gene TRBV20-1, with a possible D match to TRBD1 (6 bases). Germline V gives CDR1 DFQATT, CDR2 SNEGSKA (reference sequence). Trimming shortened V by 7 bases and J by 0 bases, and 12 bases separated the two germline ends. CDR3 length equals 13 residues. The CDR3 here is CSVMRTDQETQYF. The CDR3 nucleotides are TGCAGTGTAATGAGGACAGACCAAGAGACCCAGTACTTC.

This chain links TRBV2 with TRBJ2-6; D unclear. This CDR3 contains 14 residues. Trimming stripped 6 bases from V and 2 bases from J, with 8 bases between. The germline V gene encodes CDR1 SNHLY and CDR2 FYNNEI. The CDR3 sequence: CASRWAPGANVLTF. The CDR3 DNA is TGTGCCAGCAGATGGGCCCCTGGGGCCAACGTCCTGACTTTC.

This chain connects TRBV4-1 to TRBJ2-1, with TRBD1 matching over 10 bases. J gave up 6 bases and V 1 base, and 9 bases lay outside the gene matches. From germline, CDR1 is MGHRA and CDR2 YSYEKL. CDR3 size: 17 residues. The CDR3 DNA reads TGCGCCAGCAGCCAAGGAACCGGACAGGGGGTTTTCAATGAGCAGTTCTTC. Translating it yields CASSQGTGQGVFNEQFF.

In DNA, the CDR3 is TGTGCCAGCAGTTTCCGGCTAGCGGGGACCAACAATGAGCAGTTCTTC. It yields the protein CASSFRLAGTNNEQFF. This chain joins TRBV12-3 or TRBV12-4 and TRBJ2-1; 9 positions agree with TRBD2. With 3 bases clipped from V and 5 bases from J, the junction kept 8 bases outside the gene matches. CDR3 length equals 16 residues.

This clonotype has a handful of counts. The rearrangement joins TRBV10-3 to TRBJ2-3, with 13 bases aligning to TRBD2. The ends lost 6 bases at V and 6 bases at J; junction bases unmatched: 6. The CDR3 is 15 amino acids. Germline V gives CDR1 ENHRY, CDR2 SYGVKD. The CDR3 DNA is TGTGCCATCAGCCGGACTAGCGGGAGTTCGGATACGCAGTATTTT. It is translated as CAISRTSGSSDTQYF.

This chain connects TRBV14 to TRBJ2-1; 9 bases are shared with TRBD2. V was clipped by 4 bases and J by 4 bases; unmatched bases: 5. The germline gives CDR1 SGHDN, CDR2 FVKESK. The CDR3 is 15 amino acids. The CDR3 DNA follows: TGTGCCAGCAGCCCCCGGACTAGCGTTTACAATGAGCAGTTCTTC. This gives the protein CASSPRTSVYNEQFF.